This TCR beta chain was sequenced during a study of blood T cell repertoires in COVID-19. Germline V gives CDR1 SGHAT, CDR2 FQNNGV. The V gene end was trimmed by 1 base and the J gene end by 3 bases; junction bases not matched to a gene: 6. The CDR3 runs 15 residues. Original processing notes: Reference gene primer amplification gave estimated nucleated cell counts. TCRdb keeps only in-frame clones here, not all; method: immunoSEQ multiplex PCR. That table furnishes V, J and clone size, whereas the DNA furnished D and trimming. The sample lists under 50,000 clones; roughly 88% were seen once. The sample consisted of peripheral blood. The chain recombines TRBV11-2 with TRBJ2-7; the match to TRBD1 covers 7 bases. The origin of this receptor is a man aged 65 to 85 with acute or convalescent COVID-19. The CDR3 coding sequence is TGTGCCAGCAGCTTAGCTGGGACAGACATCTACGAGCAGTACTTC. Protein: CASSLAGTDIYEQYF.